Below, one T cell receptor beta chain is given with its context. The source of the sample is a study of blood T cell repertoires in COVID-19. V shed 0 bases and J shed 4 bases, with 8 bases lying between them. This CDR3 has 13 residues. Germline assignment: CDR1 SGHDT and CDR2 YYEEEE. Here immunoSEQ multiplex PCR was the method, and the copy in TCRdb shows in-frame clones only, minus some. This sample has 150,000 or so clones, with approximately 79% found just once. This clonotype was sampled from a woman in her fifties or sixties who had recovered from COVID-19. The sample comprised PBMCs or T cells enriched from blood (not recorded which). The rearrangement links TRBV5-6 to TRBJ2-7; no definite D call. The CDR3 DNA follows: TGTGCCAGCAGCTTGGTAGCTAGGTACGAGCAGTACTTC. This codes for CASSLVARYEQYF.